The rows below give T cell receptor beta chains drawn from one sample of a study of OX40 agonist ivuxolimab in advanced cancers. Assay used: immunoSEQ multiplex PCR; TCRdb lists only in-frame clones, some missing. Here the sample spans 50,000 to 65,000 clones, about 87% being singletons. Here the sequenced sample was CD4+ or CD8+ T cells sorted from blood, taken in a trial of the OX40 agonist ivuxolimab. The receptors were gathered from an adult with an advanced solid tumor such as melanoma, head and neck, liver or kidney cancer. The CDR3 runs from the conserved cysteine through the conserved F or W. A D gene is named only where the DNA matches it firmly. The listing skips clone size in some rows; elsewhere it reads once, few, many or a size class.

cdr3_nt,cdr3_aa,clone_size,v_call,d_call,j_call
TGCGCCAGCAGCCAAGACTGGGGCCTAGCGGGAGTCAATGAGCAGTTCTTC,CASSQDWGLAGVNEQFF,NA,TRBV4-1,TRBD2,TRBJ2-1
TGCGCCAGCAGCCAAGATAACGCAGGCAAGCAGTATTTT,CASSQDNAGKQYF,NA,TRBV4-3,NA,TRBJ2-3
TGTGCCAGCAGTGTTGACAGGGGGCATCAGCCCCAGCATTTT,CASSVDRGHQPQHF,NA,TRBV6-6,TRBD1,TRBJ1-5
TGTGCCATCAGTGACTATAACAGGGGGCGCCTCACAGATACGCAGTATTTT,CAISDYNRGRLTDTQYF,NA,TRBV10-3,TRBD1,TRBJ2-3
TGTGCCAGCTCCCGGGGACAGGGGGGTACTGAAGCTTTCTTT,CASSRGQGGTEAFF,once,TRBV18,TRBD1,TRBJ1-1
TGTGCCTGGACCCCCACAGGGTTTGGCTCCTACGAGCAGTACTTC,CAWTPTGFGSYEQYF,NA,TRBV30,NA,TRBJ2-7
TGCGCCAGCAGCGTACAGGGGAGGAACGAGCAGTACTTC,CASSVQGRNEQYF,NA,TRBV5-1,NA,TRBJ2-7
TGTGCCAGCAGTGAACAGGGGGTAGAGAACACTGAAGCTTTCTTT,CASSEQGVENTEAFF,NA,TRBV2,TRBD1,TRBJ1-1
TGTGCCAGCGGAGAGAAAAGGGGCGGGGAGAGCTACACCTTC,CASGEKRGGESYTF,NA,TRBV6-1,NA,TRBJ1-2
TGTGCCAGCAGGAGGACTAGCGGGAGTCGTCCGACCCAGTACTTC,CASRRTSGSRPTQYF,once,TRBV6-1,TRBD2,TRBJ2-5
TGTGCCAGCGCCGGACTAGCGGGAGCCTCTGAGCAGTACTTC,CASAGLAGASEQYF,NA,TRBV18,TRBD2,TRBJ2-7